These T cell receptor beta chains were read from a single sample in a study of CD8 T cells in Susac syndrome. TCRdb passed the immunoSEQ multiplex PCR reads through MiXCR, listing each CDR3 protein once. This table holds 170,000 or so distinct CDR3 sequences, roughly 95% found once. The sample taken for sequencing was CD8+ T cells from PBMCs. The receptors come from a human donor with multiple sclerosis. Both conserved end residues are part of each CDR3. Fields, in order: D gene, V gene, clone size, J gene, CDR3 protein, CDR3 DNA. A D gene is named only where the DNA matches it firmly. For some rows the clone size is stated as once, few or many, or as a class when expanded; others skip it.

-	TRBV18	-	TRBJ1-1	CASSPTVNTEAFF	TGTGCCAGCTCGCCGACGGTGAACACTGAAGCTTTCTTT
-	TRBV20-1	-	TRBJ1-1	CSATGYPGKMNTEAFF	TGCAGTGCCACAGGCTACCCGGGCAAGATGAACACTGAAGCTTTCTTT
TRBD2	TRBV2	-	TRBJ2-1	CASSEAVNSRESHNEQFF	TGTGCCAGCAGTGAAGCGGTAAATTCGCGGGAGTCCCACAATGAGCAGTTCTTC
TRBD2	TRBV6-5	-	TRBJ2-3	CASSSHRGGRADTQYF	TGTGCCAGCAGTTCCCATCGCGGGGGGAGAGCAGATACGCAGTATTTT
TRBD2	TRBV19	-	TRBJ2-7	CASSSALAGGSYEQYF	TGTGCCAGTAGTAGCGCACTAGCGGGGGGTTCCTACGAGCAGTACTTC
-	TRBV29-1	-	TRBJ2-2	CSAQGTGELFF	TGCAGCGCACAGGGAACCGGGGAGCTGTTTTTT
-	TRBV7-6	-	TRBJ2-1	CASSPARSGTPDNEQFF	TGTGCCAGCAGCCCAGCGCGGTCCGGGACGCCAGACAATGAGCAGTTCTTC
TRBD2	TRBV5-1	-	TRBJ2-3	CASSSGTSGGVTDTQYF	TGCGCCAGCAGCTCCGGGACTAGCGGGGGTGTGACAGATACGCAGTATTTT
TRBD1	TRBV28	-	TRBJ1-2	CASSRSTGKFDGYTF	TGTGCCAGCAGTCGGTCGACAGGGAAGTTCGATGGCTACACCTTC
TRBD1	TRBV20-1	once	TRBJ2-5	CSATSDRGSYQETQYF	TGCAGTGCTACCTCCGACAGGGGGTCATATCAAGAGACCCAGTACTTC
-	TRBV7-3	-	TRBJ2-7	CAIERGHLYHEQYF	TGTGCCATCGAGAGGGGACATCTTTACCACGAGCAGTACTTC
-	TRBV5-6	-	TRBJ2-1	CASSGGGDNEQFF	TGTGCCAGCAGCGGAGGGGGCGACAATGAGCAGTTCTTC
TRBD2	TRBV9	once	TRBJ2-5	CASSPAGWETQYF	TGTGCCAGCAGCCCAGCGGGGTGGGAGACCCAGTACTTC
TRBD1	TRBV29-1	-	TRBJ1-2	CSVWTGGSAGYTF	TGCAGCGTCTGGACAGGGGGCTCAGCTGGCTACACCTTC
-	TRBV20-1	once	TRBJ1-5	CSAGLQPYSNQPQHF	TGCAGTGCTGGATTACAGCCATATAGCAATCAGCCCCAGCATTTT
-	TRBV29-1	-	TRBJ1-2	CSAELVYGYTF	TGCAGCGCGGAGTTGGTCTATGGCTACACCTTC
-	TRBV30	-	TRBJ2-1	CAWSVGGAGSEQFF	TGTGCCTGGAGTGTAGGCGGGGCGGGGAGTGAGCAGTTCTTC
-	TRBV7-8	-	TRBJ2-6	CASSPGGSVRVSGANVLTF	TGTGCCAGCAGCCCTGGGGGGTCGGTAAGGGTCTCTGGGGCCAACGTCCTGACTTTC
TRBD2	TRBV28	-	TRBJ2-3	CASTVPGPGTTIWTDTQYF	TGTGCCAGCACCGTGCCGGGCCCCGGGACTACGATTTGGACAGATACGCAGTATTTT
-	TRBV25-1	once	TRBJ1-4	CASSGSNGGEKLFF	TGTGCCAGCAGTGGCTCGAACGGGGGGGAAAAACTGTTTTTT
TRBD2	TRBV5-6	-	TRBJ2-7	CASSLSSGGADEQYF	TGTGCCAGCAGCTTATCAAGCGGGGGGGCAGACGAGCAGTACTTC
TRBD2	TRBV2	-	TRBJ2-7	CASSEGQGGLF	TGTGCCAGCAGTGAAGGCCAGGGAGGGCTATTC
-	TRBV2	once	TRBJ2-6	CAITSGANVLTF	TGTGCCATAACCTCTGGGGCCAACGTCCTGACTTTC
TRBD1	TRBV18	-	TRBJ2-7	CASSPWTGRRHEQYF	TGTGCCAGCTCACCATGGACAGGGAGGAGACACGAGCAGTACTTC
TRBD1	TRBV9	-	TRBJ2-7	CASSVTGQPAYEQYF	TGTGCCAGCAGCGTAACGGGACAGCCAGCCTACGAGCAGTACTTC
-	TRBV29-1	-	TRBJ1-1	CSVVLQNTEAFF	TGCAGCGTTGTCTTACAGAACACTGAAGCTTTCTTT
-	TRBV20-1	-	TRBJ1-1	CSARPPATLNTEAFF	TGCAGTGCTAGACCCCCGGCCACCTTGAACACTGAAGCTTTCTTT
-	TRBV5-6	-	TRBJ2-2	CASSLVALNTGELFF	TGTGCCAGCAGCCTCGTGGCCCTGAACACCGGGGAGCTGTTTTTT
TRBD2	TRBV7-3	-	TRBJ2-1	CASSRYGSGANEQFF	TGTGCCAGCAGCCGTTATGGTAGCGGGGCCAATGAGCAGTTCTTC
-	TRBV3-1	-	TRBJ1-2	CASSQDPGNYGYTF	TGTGCCAGCAGCCAAGATCCAGGAAACTATGGCTACACCTTC
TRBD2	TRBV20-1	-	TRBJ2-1	CSATGTKVREQFF	TGCAGTGCTACCGGGACTAAGGTTCGTGAGCAGTTCTTC
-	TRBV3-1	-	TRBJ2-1	CASSKTGNEQFF	TGTGCCAGCAGCAAAACGGGGAATGAGCAGTTCTTC
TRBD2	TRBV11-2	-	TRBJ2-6	CASSLRLAGGPGANVLTF	TGTGCCAGCAGCTTAAGACTAGCGGGAGGGCCTGGGGCCAACGTCCTGACTTTC
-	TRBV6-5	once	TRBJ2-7	CASSYSSLHYEQYF	TGTGCCAGCAGTTACTCTAGTCTCCACTACGAGCAGTACTTC
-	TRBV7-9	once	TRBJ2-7	CASSLVGAAHEQYF	TGTGCCAGCAGCTTAGTGGGAGCGGCCCACGAGCAGTACTTC
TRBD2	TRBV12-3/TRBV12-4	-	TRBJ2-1	CASSETSGPSYNEQFF	TGTGCCAGCAGTGAGACTAGCGGGCCCTCCTACAATGAGCAGTTCTTC
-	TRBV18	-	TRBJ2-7	CASSLESYEQYF	TGTGCCAGCTCACTGGAGTCCTACGAGCAGTACTTC
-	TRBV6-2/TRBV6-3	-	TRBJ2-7	CASSYLETYEQYF	TGTGCCAGCAGTTATTTAGAAACCTACGAGCAGTACTTC
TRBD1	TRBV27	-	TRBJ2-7	CASSSLGQGANEQYF	TGTGCCAGCAGTAGCCTGGGACAGGGGGCGAACGAGCAGTACTTC
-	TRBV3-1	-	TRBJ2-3	CASSARPSSTDTQYF	TGTGCCAGCAGCGCCCGACCGTCTAGCACAGATACGCAGTATTTT
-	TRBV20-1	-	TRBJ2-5	CSLGTTGRGHQETQYF	TGCAGTTTAGGAACCACCGGCCGGGGACACCAAGAGACCCAGTACTTC
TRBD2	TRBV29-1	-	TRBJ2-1	CSVESSGNEQFF	TGCAGCGTTGAGTCTAGCGGCAATGAGCAGTTCTTC
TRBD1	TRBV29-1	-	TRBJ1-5	CSVADRGLDQPQHF	TGCAGCGTTGCAGACAGGGGCCTAGATCAGCCCCAGCATTTT
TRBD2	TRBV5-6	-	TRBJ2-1	CASSLLGGYEQFF	TGTGCCAGCAGCTTGTTGGGGGGGTATGAGCAGTTCTTC
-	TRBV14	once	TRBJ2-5	CASSQVGGATQYF	TGTGCCAGCAGCCAAGTGGGGGGGGCTACCCAGTACTTC
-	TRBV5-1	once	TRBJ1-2	CASSLDIGAVSSYGYTF	TGCGCCAGCAGCTTGGATATTGGGGCGGTCTCCTCCTATGGCTACACCTTC
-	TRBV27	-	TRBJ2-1	CASSQTTRAPHNEQFF	TGTGCCAGCAGTCAAACTACGAGGGCGCCCCACAATGAGCAGTTCTTC
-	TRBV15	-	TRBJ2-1	CATSIISGFEYNEQFF	TGTGCCACCAGCATAATTTCAGGCTTTGAATACAATGAGCAGTTCTTC
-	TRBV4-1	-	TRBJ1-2	CASSQGVWYGYTF	TGCGCCAGCAGCCAAGGCGTATGGTATGGCTACACCTTC
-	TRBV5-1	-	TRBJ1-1	CASSGKDGLINTEAFF	TGCGCCAGCAGCGGAAAGGACGGATTGATAAACACTGAAGCTTTCTTT